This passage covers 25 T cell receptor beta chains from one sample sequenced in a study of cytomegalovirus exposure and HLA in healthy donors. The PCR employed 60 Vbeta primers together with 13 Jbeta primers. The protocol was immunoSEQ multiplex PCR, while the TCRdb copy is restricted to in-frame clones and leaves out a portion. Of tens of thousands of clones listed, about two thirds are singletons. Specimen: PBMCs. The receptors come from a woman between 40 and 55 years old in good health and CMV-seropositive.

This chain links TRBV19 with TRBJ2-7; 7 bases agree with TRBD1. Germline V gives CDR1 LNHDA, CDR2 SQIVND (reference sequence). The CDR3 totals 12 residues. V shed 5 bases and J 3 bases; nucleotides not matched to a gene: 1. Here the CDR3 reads CASSRDSYEQYF. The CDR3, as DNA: TGTGCCAGTAGTCGGGACAGCTACGAGCAGTACTTC.

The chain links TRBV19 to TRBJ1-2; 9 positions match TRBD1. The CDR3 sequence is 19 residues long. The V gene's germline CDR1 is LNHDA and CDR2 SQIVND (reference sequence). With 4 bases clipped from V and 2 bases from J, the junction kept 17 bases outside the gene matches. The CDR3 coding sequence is TGTGCCAGTAGTAGAGATGCGGGACAGGGCCCGAGACACAACTATGGCTACACCTTC. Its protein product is CASSRDAGQGPRHNYGYTF.

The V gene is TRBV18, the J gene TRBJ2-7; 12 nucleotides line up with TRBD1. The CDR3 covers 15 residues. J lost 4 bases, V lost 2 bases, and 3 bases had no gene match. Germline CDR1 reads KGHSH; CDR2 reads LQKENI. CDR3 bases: TGTGCCAGCTCACCAGGGACAGGGGGCCAGTACGAGCAGTACTTC. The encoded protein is CASSPGTGGQYEQYF. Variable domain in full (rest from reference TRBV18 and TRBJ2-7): NAGVMQNPRHLVRRRGQEARLRCSPMKGHSHVYWYRQLPEEGLKFMVYLQKENIIDESGMPKERFSAEFPKEGPSILRIQQVVRGDSAAYFCASSPGTGGQYEQYFGPGTRLTVT.

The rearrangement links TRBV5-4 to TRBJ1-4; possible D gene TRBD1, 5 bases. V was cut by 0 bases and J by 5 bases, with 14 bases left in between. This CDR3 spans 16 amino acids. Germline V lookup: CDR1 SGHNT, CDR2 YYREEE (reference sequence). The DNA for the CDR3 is TGTGCCAGCAGCTTGGGGGGCCATTTGGGAAATGAAAAACTGTTTTTT. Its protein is CASSLGGHLGNEKLFF.

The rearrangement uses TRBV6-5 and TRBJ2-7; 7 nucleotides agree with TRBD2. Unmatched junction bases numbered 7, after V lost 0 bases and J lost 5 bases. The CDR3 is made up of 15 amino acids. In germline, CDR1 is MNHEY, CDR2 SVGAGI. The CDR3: CASSYSPGRRHEQYF. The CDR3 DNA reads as TGTGCCAGCAGTTACTCCCCCGGGAGGCGGCACGAGCAGTACTTC.

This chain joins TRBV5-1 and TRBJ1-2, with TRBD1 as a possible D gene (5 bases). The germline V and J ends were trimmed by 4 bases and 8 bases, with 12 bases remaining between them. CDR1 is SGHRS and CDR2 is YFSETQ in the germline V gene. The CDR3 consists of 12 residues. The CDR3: CASSPDKDGYTF. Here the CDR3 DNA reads TGCGCCAGCAGCCCGGACAAGGACGGCTACACCTTC.

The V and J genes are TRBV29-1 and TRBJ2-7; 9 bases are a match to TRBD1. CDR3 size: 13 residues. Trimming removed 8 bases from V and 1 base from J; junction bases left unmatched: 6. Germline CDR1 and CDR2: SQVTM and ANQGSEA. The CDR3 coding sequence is TGCAGCACAAGACAGGGGGAGTCCTACGAGCAGTACTTC. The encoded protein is CSTRQGESYEQYF.

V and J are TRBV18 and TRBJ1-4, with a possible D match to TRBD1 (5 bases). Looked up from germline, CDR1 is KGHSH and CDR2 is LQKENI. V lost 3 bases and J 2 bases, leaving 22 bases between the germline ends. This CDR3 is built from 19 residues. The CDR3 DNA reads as TGTGCCAGCTCACCCAATATCGTGCAGGGACTGGTTACTAATGAAAAACTGTTTTTT. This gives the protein CASSPNIVQGLVTNEKLFF.

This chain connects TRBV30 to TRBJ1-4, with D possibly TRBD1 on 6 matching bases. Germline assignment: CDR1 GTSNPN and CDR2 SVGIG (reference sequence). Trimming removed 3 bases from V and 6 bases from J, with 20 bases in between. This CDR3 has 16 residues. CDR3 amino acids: CAWRPPWGRGDEKLFF. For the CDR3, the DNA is TGTGCCTGGAGGCCACCTTGGGGCAGGGGTGATGAAAAACTGTTTTTT.

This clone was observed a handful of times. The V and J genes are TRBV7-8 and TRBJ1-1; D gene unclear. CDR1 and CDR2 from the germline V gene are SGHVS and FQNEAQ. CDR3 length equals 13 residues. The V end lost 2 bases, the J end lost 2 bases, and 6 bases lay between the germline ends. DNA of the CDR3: TGTGCCAGCAGCTTAAGCCTTAACACTGAAGCTTTCTTT. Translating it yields CASSLSLNTEAFF.

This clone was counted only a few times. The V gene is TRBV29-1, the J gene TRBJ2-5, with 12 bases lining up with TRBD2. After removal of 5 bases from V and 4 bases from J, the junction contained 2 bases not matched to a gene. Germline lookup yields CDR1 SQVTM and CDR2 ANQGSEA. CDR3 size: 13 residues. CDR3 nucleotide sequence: TGCAGCGTTTCGACTAGCGGGGGAGAGACCCAGTACTTC. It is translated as CSVSTSGGETQYF. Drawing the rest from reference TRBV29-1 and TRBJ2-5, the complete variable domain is SAVISQKPSRDICQRGTSLTIQCQVDSQVTMMFWYRQQPGQSLTLIATANQGSEATYESGFVIDKFPISRPNLTFSTLTVSNMSPEDSSIYLCSVSTSGGETQYFGPGTRLLVL.

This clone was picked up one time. CDR3 in amino acids: CASSEASGQGTQYF. For the CDR3, the DNA is TGTGCCAGCAGTGAAGCCTCCGGACAGGGAACGCAGTATTTT. This sequence joins TRBV2 and TRBJ2-3, with 8 nucleotides matching TRBD1. The germline V gene has CDR1 SNHLY and CDR2 FYNNEI. V shed 0 bases, J shed 9 bases, and the junction held 5 bases outside the gene matches. The CDR3 is made up of 14 amino acids.

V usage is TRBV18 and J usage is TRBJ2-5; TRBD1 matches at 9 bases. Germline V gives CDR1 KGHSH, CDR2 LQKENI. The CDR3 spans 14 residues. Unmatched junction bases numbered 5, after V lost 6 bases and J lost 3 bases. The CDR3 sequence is CASSPGTGKETQYF. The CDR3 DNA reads TGTGCCAGCTCCCCCGGGACAGGGAAAGAGACCCAGTACTTC.

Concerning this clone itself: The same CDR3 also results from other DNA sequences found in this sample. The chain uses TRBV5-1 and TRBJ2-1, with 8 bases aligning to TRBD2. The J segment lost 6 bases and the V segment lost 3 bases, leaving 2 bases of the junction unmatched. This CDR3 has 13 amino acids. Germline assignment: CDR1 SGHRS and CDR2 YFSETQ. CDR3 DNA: TGCGCCAGCAGCTGGACTAGCTCCAATGAGCAGTTCTTC. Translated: CASSWTSSNEQFF.

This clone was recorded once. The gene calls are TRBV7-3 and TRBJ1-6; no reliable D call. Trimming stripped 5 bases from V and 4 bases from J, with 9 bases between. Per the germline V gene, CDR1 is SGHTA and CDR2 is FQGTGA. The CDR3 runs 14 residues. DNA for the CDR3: TGTGCCAGCAGCCTCGACAAGTATAATTCACCCCTCCACTTT. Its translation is CASSLDKYNSPLHF.

CDR3 in DNA: TGTGCCAGCAGCGTAGTTGGGACAGGGGCCGCCGAGCAGTACTTC. Its protein is CASSVVGTGAAEQYF. The chain recombines TRBV9 with TRBJ2-7, with 10 nucleotides matching TRBD1. Germline CDR1 and CDR2: SGDLS and YYNGEE. V was pared by 0 bases and J by 6 bases, with 6 bases of the junction left unmatched. This CDR3 has 15 amino acids.

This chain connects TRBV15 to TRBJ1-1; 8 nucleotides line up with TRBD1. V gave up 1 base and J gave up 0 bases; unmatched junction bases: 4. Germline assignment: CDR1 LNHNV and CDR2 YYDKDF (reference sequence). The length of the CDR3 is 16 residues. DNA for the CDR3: TGTGCCACCAGCAGAGGGGACAGGACCGTGAACACTGAAGCTTTCTTT. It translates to CATSRGDRTVNTEAFF.

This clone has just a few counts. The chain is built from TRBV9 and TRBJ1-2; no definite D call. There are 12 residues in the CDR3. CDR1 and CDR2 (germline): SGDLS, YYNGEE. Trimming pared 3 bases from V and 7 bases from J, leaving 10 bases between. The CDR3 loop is CASSAEGFGYTF. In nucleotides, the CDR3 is TGTGCCAGCAGCGCGGAGGGTTTTGGCTACACCTTC.

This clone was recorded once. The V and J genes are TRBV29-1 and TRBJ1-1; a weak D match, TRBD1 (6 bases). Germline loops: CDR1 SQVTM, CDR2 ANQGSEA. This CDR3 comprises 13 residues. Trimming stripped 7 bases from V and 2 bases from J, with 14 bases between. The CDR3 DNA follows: TGCAGCGCGATGGCACAGGGTAACACTGAAGCTTTCTTT. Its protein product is CSAMAQGNTEAFF.

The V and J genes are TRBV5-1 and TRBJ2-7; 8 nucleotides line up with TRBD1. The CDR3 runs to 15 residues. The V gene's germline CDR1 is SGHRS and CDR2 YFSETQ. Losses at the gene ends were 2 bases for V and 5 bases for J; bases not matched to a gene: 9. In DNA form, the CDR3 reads TGCGCCAGCAGCTTCGGACAGGGAGCTTACCACGAGCAGTACTTC. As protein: CASSFGQGAYHEQYF.

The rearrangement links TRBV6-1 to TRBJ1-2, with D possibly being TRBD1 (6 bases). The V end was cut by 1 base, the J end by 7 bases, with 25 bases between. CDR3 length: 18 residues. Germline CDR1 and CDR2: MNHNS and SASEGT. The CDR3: CASSEGAPGQGRGFGYTF. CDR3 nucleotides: TGTGCCAGCAGTGAAGGGGCCCCGGGTCAGGGGAGAGGCTTTGGCTACACCTTC.

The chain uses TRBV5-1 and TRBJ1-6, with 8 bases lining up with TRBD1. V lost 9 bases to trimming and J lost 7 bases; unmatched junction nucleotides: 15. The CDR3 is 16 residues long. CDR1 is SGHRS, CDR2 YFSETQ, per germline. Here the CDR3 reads CATAGGAGGFNSPLHF. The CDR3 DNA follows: TGCGCCACTGCGGGGGGGGCAGGGGGCTTCAATTCACCCCTCCACTTT.

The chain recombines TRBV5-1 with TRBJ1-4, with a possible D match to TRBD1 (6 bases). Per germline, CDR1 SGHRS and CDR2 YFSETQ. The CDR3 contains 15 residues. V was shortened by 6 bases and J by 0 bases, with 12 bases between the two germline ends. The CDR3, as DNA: TGCGCCAGCATGCAAACAGGGACAACTAATGAAAAACTGTTTTTT. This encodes CASMQTGTTNEKLFF.

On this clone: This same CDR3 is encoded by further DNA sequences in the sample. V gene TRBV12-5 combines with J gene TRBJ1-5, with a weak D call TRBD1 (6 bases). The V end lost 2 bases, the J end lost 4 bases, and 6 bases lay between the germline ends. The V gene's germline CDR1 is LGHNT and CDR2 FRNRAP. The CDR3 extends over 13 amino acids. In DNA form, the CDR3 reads TGTGCTAGTGGTTTGCAGGGGAATCAGCCCCAGCATTTT. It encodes CASGLQGNQPQHF. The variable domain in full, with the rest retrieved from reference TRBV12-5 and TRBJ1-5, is DARVTQTPRHKVTEMGQEVTMRCQPILGHNTVFWYRQTMMQGLELLAYFRNRAPLDDSGMPKDRFSAEMPDATLATLKIQPSEPRDSAVYFCASGLQGNQPQHFGDGTRLSIL.

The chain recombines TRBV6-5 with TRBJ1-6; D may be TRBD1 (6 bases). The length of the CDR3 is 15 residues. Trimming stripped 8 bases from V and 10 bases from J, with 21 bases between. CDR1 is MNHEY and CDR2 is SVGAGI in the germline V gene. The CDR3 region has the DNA TGTGCCAGCGGCGTAAACAGGGAATCTAGGTCACCCCTCCACTTT. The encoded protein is CASGVNRESRSPLHF.